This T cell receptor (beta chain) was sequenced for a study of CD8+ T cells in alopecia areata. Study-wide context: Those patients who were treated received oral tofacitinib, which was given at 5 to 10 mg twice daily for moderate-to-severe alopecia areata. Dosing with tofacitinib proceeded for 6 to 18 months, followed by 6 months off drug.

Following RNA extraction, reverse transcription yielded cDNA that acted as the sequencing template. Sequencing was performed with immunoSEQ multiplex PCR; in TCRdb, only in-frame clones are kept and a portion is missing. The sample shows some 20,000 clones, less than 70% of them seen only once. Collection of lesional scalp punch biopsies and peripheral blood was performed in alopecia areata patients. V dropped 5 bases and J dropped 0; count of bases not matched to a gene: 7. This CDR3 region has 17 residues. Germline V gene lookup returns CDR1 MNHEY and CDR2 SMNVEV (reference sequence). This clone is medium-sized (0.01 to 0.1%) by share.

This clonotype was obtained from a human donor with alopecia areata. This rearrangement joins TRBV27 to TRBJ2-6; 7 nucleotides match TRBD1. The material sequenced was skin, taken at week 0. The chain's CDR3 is CASSRGQPISGANVLTF. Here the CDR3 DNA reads TGTGCCAGCAGTAGGGGACAGCCGATCTCTGGGGCCAACGTCCTGACTTTC.